Below, 17 T cell receptor beta chains from the same sample are listed, as sequenced in a study of cytomegalovirus exposure and HLA in healthy donors (dated by TCRdb to about 2017). To prepare the library, the immunoSEQ multiplex PCR assay was applied. For the multiplex PCR, a mixture combining 60 forward primers for TCR Vbeta segments and 13 reverse primers for TCR Jbeta segments was used. TCRdb obtained this table from immuneACCESS and retained in-frame rearrangements with V and J assigned. These tables miss some clones; where compared with another copy, unresolved V genes account for less than half of the shortfall, and the remainder is unexplained. The sample table records tens of thousands of clones; roughly 69% of these occur just once. Less than 3.5% of the sample comes from the top ten. The specimen sequenced was PBMCs. The source is a woman aged 25 to 39 in good health and CMV-seronegative.

The gene calls are TRBV29-1 and TRBJ2-1, with D perhaps matching TRBD2 (6 bases). The germline V gene encodes CDR1 SQVTM and CDR2 ANQGSEA. This CDR3 comprises 14 residues. Trimming removed 6 bases from V and 3 bases from J, with 15 bases in between. In DNA form, the CDR3 reads TGCAGCGTCTCGGAAGGAGGGGACTACAATGAGCAGTTCTTC. Protein product: CSVSEGGDYNEQFF.

The V gene is TRBV29-1, the J gene TRBJ2-1; 8 bases are shared with TRBD1. Germline trimming cut 2 bases from V and 3 bases from J; bases unmatched to any gene: 6. The germline CDR1 and CDR2 sequences are SQVTM and ANQGSEA. There are 15 residues in the CDR3. The CDR3 loop reads CSVEFWDRLYNEQFF. CDR3 sequence (DNA): TGCAGCGTTGAATTCTGGGACAGGCTCTACAATGAGCAGTTCTTC.

The chain has TRBV29-1 and TRBJ1-4; a possible D gene is TRBD1 (5 bases). Per the germline V gene, CDR1 is SQVTM and CDR2 is ANQGSEA. Trimming pared 7 bases from V and 2 bases from J, leaving 11 bases between. The CDR3 extends over 13 amino acids. The CDR3 reads CSAGQATNEKLFF. Written as DNA, the CDR3 is TGCAGCGCTGGACAAGCTACTAATGAAAAACTGTTTTTT.

The chain employs TRBV6-1 and TRBJ2-5; D possibly corresponds to TRBD2 (5 bases). V gave up 7 bases and J gave up 13 bases, with 22 bases separating them. Germline assignment: CDR1 MNHNS and CDR2 SASEGT. The CDR3 extends over 13 amino acids. The CDR3 DNA sequence: TGTGCCAGCACCATTTCCACCACTAGTAATTGGTACTTC. Translation gives CASTISTTSNWYF.

V and J are TRBV27 and TRBJ1-2, with 11 bases aligning to TRBD1. The CDR3 has 15 residues. V trimming: 6 bases; J trimming: 4 bases; junction bases outside the gene matches: 7. The germline V gene encodes CDR1 MNHEY and CDR2 SMNVEV (reference sequence). The chain's CDR3 is CASSRTGGAGYGYTF. The CDR3 bases are TGTGCCAGCAGCCGGACAGGGGGCGCGGGCTATGGCTACACCTTC.

This clone turned up a few times. V is TRBV29-1 and J is TRBJ2-2; TRBD1 is a possible D gene (5 bases). The CDR3 length is 14 residues. The V and J ends lost 4 bases and 2 bases respectively, with 11 bases between them. The germline CDR1 and CDR2 sequences are SQVTM and ANQGSEA. CDR3 in DNA: TGCAGCGTTGTGGGGCAATATAACACCGGGGAGCTGTTTTTT. The encoded protein is CSVVGQYNTGELFF.

This clone was seen just once. The chain couples TRBV28 to TRBJ1-5; a weak D match, TRBD1 (6 bases). Trimming took 3 bases from V and 7 from J, leaving 10 bases between them. This CDR3 contains 13 residues. CDR1 is MDHEN and CDR2 is SYDVKM in the germline V gene. CDR3 sequence reads: CASSFRGGQPQHF. As DNA, the CDR3 is TGTGCCAGCAGTTTCAGGGGTGGGCAGCCCCAGCATTTT. The full variable domain, completed using reference TRBV28 and TRBJ1-5, is DVKVTQSSRYLVKRTGEKVFLECVQDMDHENMFWYRQDPGLGLRLIYFSYDVKMKEKGDIPEGYSVSREKKERFSLILESASTNQTSMYLCASSFRGGQPQHFGDGTRLSIL.

The rearrangement uses TRBV30 and TRBJ2-7, with a tentative D call TRBD2 (6 bases). The CDR3 length is 10 residues. V was pared by 5 bases and J by 6 bases, with 8 bases between. CDR1 GTSNPN and CDR2 SVGIG come from the germline V gene (reference sequence). The CDR3 loop reads CAWGGAEQYF. The CDR3 DNA follows: TGTGCCTGGGGAGGGGCCGAGCAGTACTTC.

V and J are TRBV4-2 and TRBJ2-7; 9 bases agree with TRBD2. The junction had 12 bases not matched to a gene; V was cut back by 0 bases and J by 3 bases. Per germline, CDR1 LGHNA and CDR2 YNFKEQ. The CDR3 sequence is 18 residues long. CDR3 region: CASSQDGVRLAVYYEQYF. CDR3 nucleotides: TGTGCCAGCAGCCAAGATGGGGTCAGACTAGCGGTATACTACGAGCAGTACTTC.

The rearrangement joins TRBV28 to TRBJ1-1; D not certain. Germline values: CDR1 MDHEN, CDR2 SYDVKM. V was trimmed by 3 bases and J by 8 bases, leaving 7 bases between them. CDR3 length: 11 amino acids. The CDR3 DNA reads as TGTGCCAGCAGTTTCTACCGGGAAGCTTTCTTT. Translation: CASSFYREAFF.

This chain connects TRBV7-2 to TRBJ1-1; D perhaps matches TRBD1 (6 bases). In germline, CDR1 is SGHTA, CDR2 FQGNSA. The CDR3 has 15 residues. V lost 1 base to trimming and J lost 8 bases, with 17 bases between them. DNA of the CDR3: TGTGCCAGCAGCTTAGTGGGGGCAGGAACGGTAGAAGCTTTCTTT. This codes for CASSLVGAGTVEAFF.

The chain couples TRBV30 to TRBJ1-1, with TRBD1 as a possible D gene (6 bases). The CDR3 is made up of 16 amino acids. Germline CDR1 reads GTSNPN; CDR2 reads SVGIG (reference sequence). Trimming took 5 bases from V and 0 from J, leaving 19 bases between them. CDR3: CAWGDELGQLNTEAFF. CDR3 DNA: TGTGCCTGGGGGGATGAACTTGGACAGCTGAACACTGAAGCTTTCTTT. Using reference TRBV30 and TRBJ1-1 for the parts outside the CDR3, the full variable domain is SQTIHQWPATLVQPVGSPLSLECTVEGTSNPNLYWYRQAAGRGLQLLFYSVGIGQISSEVPQNLSASRPQDRQFILSSKKLLLSDSGFYLCAWGDELGQLNTEAFFGQGTRLTVV.

The CDR3 here is CASSQGVPGMGADTGELFF. The CDR3 DNA sequence: TGTGCCAGCAGCCAAGGCGTGCCGGGTATGGGGGCGGACACCGGGGAGCTGTTTTTT. The V call is TRBV4-2, the J call TRBJ2-2; the D gene is possibly TRBD1 (6 bases). The CDR3 totals 19 residues. V was clipped by 1 base and J by 3 bases, with 21 bases between them. CDR1 and CDR2 (germline): LGHNA, YNFKEQ.

The chain uses TRBV5-1 and TRBJ1-2, with D hard to call. The V gene lost 0 bases and the J gene lost 6 bases, with 6 bases spanning the gap. Looked up from germline, CDR1 is SGHRS and CDR2 is YFSETQ. The CDR3 runs 12 residues. The CDR3 sequence: CASSLDRDGYTF. CDR3 DNA: TGCGCCAGCAGCTTGGATCGAGATGGCTACACCTTC.

The rearrangement joins TRBV30 to TRBJ2-5, with unresolved D. The J call may be faulty, since TRBJ2-7 better matches the DNA end. CDR1 and CDR2 (germline): GTSNPN, SVGIG (reference sequence). The CDR3 is 14 amino acids. CDR3 coding DNA: TGTGCCTGGAGTGTCCTGAGTTCTGTCTACGAGCAGTACTTC. It yields the protein CAWSVLSSVYEQYF.

In its sample, this clone was seen once. The chain has TRBV4-1 and TRBJ2-7; 12 bases agree with TRBD2. The trim removed 2 bases at V and 2 bases at J, leaving 4 bases unmatched. The V gene's germline CDR1 is MGHRA and CDR2 YSYEKL. The length of the CDR3 is 16 residues. CDR3 loop: CASSQKLAGGAYEQYF. CDR3 bases: TGCGCCAGCAGCCAAAAACTAGCGGGAGGTGCCTACGAGCAGTACTTC.

This chain links TRBV30 with TRBJ2-5; 8 bases agree with TRBD2. Germline CDR1 is GTSNPN and CDR2 is SVGIG (reference sequence). Germline trimming cut 0 bases from V and 5 bases from J; bases unmatched to any gene: 14. CDR3 size: 17 residues. The CDR3 DNA follows: TGTGCCTGGAGTGTCCGCCTCAGACTAGCGAGGGGGGAGACCCAGTACTTC. Protein product: CAWSVRLRLARGETQYF.